This T cell receptor (beta chain) was observed in a study of blood T cell repertoires in COVID-19 (dated by TCRdb to 2020 to 2021). The study in broad terms: Collaborator samples came from the United States, Italy and Spain and covered acute and convalescent phases of COVID-19. A de-identified subject ID, COVID-19 status, age in years and sex were almost always included in the sample metadata. The material from the prospective study consisted of cDNA or gDNA derived from T cells, B-cell-depleted T cells, or PBMCs. Where available, HLA class I and class II types were obtained from metadata supplied by the sample provider rather than from assay-based typing. The samples were drawn from two sources: the first 160 participants of the ongoing ImmuneRACE study, and 1,254 subjects contributed by 6 global collaborators. The repertoires were made available in a free public database intended to serve as a resource for research on the immune response to SARS-CoV-2. Deeply sampled blood TCRbeta repertoires from subjects exposed to, actively infected with, or recovered from COVID-19 were included in the dataset. What the study reported, not specific to this receptor: The amount of clinical and demographic metadata varied by source and participant and was provided uncurated.

To note about this clone: Its recognized antigen is unknown. No qualities accompany the bases; no much larger clone lies one base away.

CDR1 KGHSH and CDR2 LQKENI are derived from the germline V gene. Spanning cysteine to phenylalanine, the CDR3 consists of 19 amino acids. Of all the DNA, just the CDR3 is kept, 57 bases in frame from base 1. The V end gives up 5 bases and the J end 0 bases, leaving 13 bases in the junction not matched to a gene. Each collaborating institution followed its own protocols to collect whole blood in K2EDTA tubes. Collaborator samples were shipped for TCRbeta analysis as frozen whole blood, isolated PBMCs, or DNA extracted from either sample type. TCRbeta CDR3 regions were amplified from genomic DNA by means of the immunoSEQ Assay, a bias-controlled multiplex PCR. The original pipeline was this. Within the assay, amplification of reference gene primers was used to estimate how many nucleated cells each sample contained. To quantify the absolute abundance of each unique TCRbeta CDR3 rearrangement, sequence reads were collapsed and filtered. For each sample, productive Simpson clonality was calculated as the square root of Simpson's diversity index across productive rearrangements. TCRdb took over this immuneACCESS table, retaining in-frame rearrangements with V and J assigned. Such tables are incomplete; in checked studies, under half of the missing clones stem from an unresolved V gene, and the remainder is unexplained. Clone size and the V and J calls come from that table; the DNA yielded D and trimming. The sample records 200,000 to 300,000 clones, over 80% of which are singletons. The top ten hold around 5.5% of the sample.

The clonotype was recovered from a human donor in a cohort sampled during active COVID-19. Recombination connected TRBV18 to TRBJ1-4; TRBD1 fits 9 bases in the junction. Specimen: peripheral blood. The sequence in DNA is TGTGCCAGCTCATCGATTCCGGGACAGGGAGCCTCAACTAATGAAAAACTGTTTTTT. It encodes CASSSIPGQGASTNEKLFF.